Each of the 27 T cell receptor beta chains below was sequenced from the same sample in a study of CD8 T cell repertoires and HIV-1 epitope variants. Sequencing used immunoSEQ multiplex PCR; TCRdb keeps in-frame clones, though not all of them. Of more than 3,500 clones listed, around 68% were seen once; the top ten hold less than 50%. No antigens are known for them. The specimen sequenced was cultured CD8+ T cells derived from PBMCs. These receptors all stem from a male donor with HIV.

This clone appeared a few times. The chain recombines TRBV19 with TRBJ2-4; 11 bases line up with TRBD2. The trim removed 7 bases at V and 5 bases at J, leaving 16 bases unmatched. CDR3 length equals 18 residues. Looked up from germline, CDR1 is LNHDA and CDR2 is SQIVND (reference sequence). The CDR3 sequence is CASNDRRWGGLAENIQYF. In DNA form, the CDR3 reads TGTGCCAGTAACGATCGGAGGTGGGGGGGACTAGCGGAAAACATTCAGTACTTC.

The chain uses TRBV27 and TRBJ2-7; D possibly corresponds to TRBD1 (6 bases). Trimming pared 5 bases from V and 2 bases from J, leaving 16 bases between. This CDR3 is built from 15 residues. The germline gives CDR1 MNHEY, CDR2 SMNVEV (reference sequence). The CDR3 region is CASSPQGDRTYEQYF. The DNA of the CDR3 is TGTGCCAGCAGTCCACAGGGTGATAGGACCTACGAGCAGTACTTC.

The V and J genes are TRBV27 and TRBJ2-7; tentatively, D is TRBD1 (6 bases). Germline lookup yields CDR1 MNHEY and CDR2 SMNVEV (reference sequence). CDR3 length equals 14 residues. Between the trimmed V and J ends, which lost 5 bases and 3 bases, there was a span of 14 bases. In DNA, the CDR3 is TGTGCCAGCAGTCAGGGGCCAATTGGCTACGAGCAGTACTTC. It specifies CASSQGPIGYEQYF.

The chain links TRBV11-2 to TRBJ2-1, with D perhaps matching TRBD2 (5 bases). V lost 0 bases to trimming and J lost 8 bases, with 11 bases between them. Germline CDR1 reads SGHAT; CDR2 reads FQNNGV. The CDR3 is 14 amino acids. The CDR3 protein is CASSLDSTGYEQFF. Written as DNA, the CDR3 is TGTGCCAGCAGCTTAGATTCGACGGGGTATGAGCAGTTCTTC.

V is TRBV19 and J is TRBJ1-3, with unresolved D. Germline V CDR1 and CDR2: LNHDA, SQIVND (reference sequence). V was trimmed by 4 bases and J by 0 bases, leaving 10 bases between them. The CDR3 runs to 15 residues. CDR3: CASSTSGDSGNTIYF. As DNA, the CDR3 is TGTGCCAGTAGTACCTCCGGTGACTCTGGAAACACCATATATTTT.

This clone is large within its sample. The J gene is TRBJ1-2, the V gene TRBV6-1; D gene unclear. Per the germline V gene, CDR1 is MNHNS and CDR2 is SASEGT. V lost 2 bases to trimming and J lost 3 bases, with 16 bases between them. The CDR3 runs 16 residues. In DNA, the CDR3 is TGTGCCAGCAGTGAACTTCCACAAGACCTAGACTATGGCTACACCTTC. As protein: CASSELPQDLDYGYTF.

CDR3 coding DNA: TGCGCCAGCAGCTCCAATAACTACGAGCAGTACTTC. Its translation is CASSSNNYEQYF. The rearrangement joins TRBV5-1 to TRBJ2-7, with D unclear. Germline CDR1 SGHRS, CDR2 YFSETQ. The CDR3 is 12 amino acids. Trimming removed 3 bases from V and 3 bases from J, with 7 bases in between.

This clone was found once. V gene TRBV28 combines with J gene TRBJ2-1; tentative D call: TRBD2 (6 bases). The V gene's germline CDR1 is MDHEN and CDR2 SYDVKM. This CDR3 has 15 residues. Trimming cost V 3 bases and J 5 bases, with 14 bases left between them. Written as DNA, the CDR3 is TGTGCCAGCAGTTTGGGGGAGGCCCAAAACAATGAGCAGTTCTTC. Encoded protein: CASSLGEAQNNEQFF. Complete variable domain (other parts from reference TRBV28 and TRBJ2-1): DVKVTQSSRYLVKRTGEKVFLECVQDMDHENMFWYRQDPGLGLRLIYFSYDVKMKEKGDIPEGYSVSREKKERFSLILESASTNQTSMYLCASSLGEAQNNEQFFGPGTRLTVL.

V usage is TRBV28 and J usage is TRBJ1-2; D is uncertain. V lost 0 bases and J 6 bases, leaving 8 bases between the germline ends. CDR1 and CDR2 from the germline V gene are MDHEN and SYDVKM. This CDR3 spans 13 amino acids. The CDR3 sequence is CASSLWQRDGYTF. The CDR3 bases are TGTGCCAGCAGTTTATGGCAGCGCGATGGCTACACCTTC.

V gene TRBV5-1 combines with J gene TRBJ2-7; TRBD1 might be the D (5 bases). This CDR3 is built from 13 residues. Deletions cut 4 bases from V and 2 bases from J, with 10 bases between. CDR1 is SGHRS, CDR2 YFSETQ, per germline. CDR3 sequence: CASSETVTYEQYF. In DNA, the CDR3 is TGCGCCAGCAGCGAGACAGTTACCTACGAGCAGTACTTC.

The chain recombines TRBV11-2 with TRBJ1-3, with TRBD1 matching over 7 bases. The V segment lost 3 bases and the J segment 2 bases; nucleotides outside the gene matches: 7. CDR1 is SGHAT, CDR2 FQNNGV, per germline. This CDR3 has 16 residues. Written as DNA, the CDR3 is TGTGCCAGCAGCTTTCACGGGACAGTCCCTGGAAACACCATATATTTT. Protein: CASSFHGTVPGNTIYF. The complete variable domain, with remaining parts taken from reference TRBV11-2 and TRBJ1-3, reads EAGVAQSPRYKIIEKRQSVAFWCNPISGHATLYWYQQILGQGPKLLIQFQNNGVVDDSQLPKDRFSAERLKGVDSTLKIQPAKLEDSAVYLCASSFHGTVPGNTIYFGEGSWLTVV.

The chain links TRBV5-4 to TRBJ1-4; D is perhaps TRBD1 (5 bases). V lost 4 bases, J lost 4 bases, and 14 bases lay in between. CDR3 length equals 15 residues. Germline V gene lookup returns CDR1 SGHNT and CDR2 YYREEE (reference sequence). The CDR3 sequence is CASSPGDGGNEKLFF. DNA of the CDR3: TGTGCCAGCAGCCCGGGGGACGGGGGTAATGAAAAACTGTTTTTT.

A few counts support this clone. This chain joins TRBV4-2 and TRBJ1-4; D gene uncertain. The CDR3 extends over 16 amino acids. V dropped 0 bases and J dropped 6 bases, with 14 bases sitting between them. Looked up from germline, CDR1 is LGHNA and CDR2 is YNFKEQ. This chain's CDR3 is CASSQDFLGGDEKLFF. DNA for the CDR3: TGTGCCAGCAGCCAAGATTTCCTTGGTGGGGATGAAAAACTGTTTTTT.

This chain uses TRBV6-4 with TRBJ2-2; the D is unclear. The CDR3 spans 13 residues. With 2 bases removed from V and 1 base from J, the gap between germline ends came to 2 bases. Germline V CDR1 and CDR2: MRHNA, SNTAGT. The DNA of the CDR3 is TGTGCCAGCAGTGACAGGAACACCGGGGAGCTGTTTTTT. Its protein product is CASSDRNTGELFF.

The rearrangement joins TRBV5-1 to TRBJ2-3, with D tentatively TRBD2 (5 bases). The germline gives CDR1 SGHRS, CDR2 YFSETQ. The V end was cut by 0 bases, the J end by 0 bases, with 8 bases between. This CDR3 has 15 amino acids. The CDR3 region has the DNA TGCGCCAGCAGCTTGGCCAGGACTAGCACAGATACGCAGTATTTT. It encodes CASSLARTSTDTQYF.

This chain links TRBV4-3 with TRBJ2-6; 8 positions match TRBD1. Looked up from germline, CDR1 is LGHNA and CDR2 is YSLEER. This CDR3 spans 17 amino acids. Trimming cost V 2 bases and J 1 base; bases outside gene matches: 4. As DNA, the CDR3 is TGCGCCAGCAGCCAAAGACAGGGGAGGTCTGGGGCCAACGTCCTGACTTTC. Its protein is CASSQRQGRSGANVLTF.

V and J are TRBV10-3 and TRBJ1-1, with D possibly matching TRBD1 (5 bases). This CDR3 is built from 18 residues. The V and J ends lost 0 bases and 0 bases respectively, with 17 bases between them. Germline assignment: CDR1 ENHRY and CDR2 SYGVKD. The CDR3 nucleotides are TGTGCCATCAGTGAGTCGCTCAAGAAGGGGTTTGTGAACACTGAAGCTTTCTTT. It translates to CAISESLKKGFVNTEAFF.

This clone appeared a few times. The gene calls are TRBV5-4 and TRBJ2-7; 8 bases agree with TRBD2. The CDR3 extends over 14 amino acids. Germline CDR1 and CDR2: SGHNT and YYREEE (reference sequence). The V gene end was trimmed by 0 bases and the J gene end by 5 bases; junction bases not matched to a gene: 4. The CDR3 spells CASSLGGGNNEQYF. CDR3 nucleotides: TGTGCCAGCAGCTTGGGCGGGGGGAACAACGAGCAGTACTTC.

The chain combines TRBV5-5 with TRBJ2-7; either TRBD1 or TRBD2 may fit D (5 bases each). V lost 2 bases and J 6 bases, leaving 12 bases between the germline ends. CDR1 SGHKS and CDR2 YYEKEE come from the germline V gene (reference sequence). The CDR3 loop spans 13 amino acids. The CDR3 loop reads CASSLGTSGEQYF. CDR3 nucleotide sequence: TGTGCCAGCAGCTTAGGGACGTCGGGCGAGCAGTACTTC.

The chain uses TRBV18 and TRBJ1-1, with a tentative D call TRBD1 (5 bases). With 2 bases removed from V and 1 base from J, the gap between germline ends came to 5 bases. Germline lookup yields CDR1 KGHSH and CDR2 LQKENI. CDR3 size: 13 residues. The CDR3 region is CASSPGANTEAFF. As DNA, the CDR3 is TGTGCCAGCTCACCAGGGGCGAACACTGAAGCTTTCTTT.

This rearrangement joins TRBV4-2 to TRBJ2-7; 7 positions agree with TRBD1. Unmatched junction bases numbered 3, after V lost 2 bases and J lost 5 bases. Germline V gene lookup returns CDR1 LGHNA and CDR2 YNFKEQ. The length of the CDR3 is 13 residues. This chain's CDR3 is CASSQTGVNEQYF. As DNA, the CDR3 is TGTGCCAGCAGCCAAACAGGGGTCAACGAGCAGTACTTC.

The CDR3 loop reads CATSSGRSYEQYF. In DNA form, the CDR3 reads TGTGCCACATCATCCGGCAGGTCCTACGAGCAGTACTTC. The chain couples TRBV7-9 to TRBJ2-7; D gene uncertain. This CDR3 spans 13 amino acids. The germline V gene encodes CDR1 SEHNR and CDR2 FQNEAQ (reference sequence). Trimming removed 10 bases from V and 1 base from J, with 14 bases in between.

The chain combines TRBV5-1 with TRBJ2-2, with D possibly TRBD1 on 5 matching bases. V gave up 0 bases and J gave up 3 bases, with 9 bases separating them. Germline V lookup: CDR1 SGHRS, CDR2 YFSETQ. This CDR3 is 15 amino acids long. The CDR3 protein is CASSLAGRDTGELFF. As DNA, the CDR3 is TGCGCCAGCAGCTTGGCTGGCAGGGACACCGGGGAGCTGTTTTTT.

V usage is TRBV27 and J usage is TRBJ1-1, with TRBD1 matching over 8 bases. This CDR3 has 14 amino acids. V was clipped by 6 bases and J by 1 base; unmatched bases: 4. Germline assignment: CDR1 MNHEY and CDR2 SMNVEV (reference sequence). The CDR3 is CASRLGQGNTEAFF. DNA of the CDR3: TGTGCCAGCAGATTAGGACAGGGGAACACTGAAGCTTTCTTT.

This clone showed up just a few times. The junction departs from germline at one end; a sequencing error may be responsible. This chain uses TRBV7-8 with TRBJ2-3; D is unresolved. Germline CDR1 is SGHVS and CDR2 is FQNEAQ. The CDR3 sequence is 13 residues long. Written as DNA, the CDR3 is TGTGCCAGCAGCACCATTGGCACGGATACGCAGTATTTT. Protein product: CASSTIGTDTQYF.

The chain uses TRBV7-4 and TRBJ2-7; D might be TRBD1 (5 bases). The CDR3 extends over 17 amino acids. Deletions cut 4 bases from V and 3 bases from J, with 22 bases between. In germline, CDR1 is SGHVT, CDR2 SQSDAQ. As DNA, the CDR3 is TGTGCCAGCAGCTACAGGATAGAACAAAAGGCAAACTACGAGCAGTACTTC. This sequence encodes CASSYRIEQKANYEQYF.

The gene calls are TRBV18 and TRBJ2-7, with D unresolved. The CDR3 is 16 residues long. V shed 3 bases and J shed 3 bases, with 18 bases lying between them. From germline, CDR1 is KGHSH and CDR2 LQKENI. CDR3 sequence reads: CASSPAFGSEYYEQYF. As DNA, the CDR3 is TGTGCCAGCTCACCCGCCTTCGGGTCAGAATACTACGAGCAGTACTTC.